This T cell receptor beta chain was captured by sequencing in a study of T-cell reconstitution after alpha-beta-depleted transplantation in children. Whole-study results and caveats: Alpha-beta T cells about two months after transplant reportedly derived from several hundred expanded graft clones. Some patients' high day-60 TCRbeta diversity was attributed to recipient cells surviving conditioning. From newly produced T cells came most of the T-cell counts and diversity one year after transplant.

The table lists this clonotype with a few counts. Its matching antigen is unknown. The CDR3 totals 15 residues. The germline CDR1 and CDR2 sequences are LGHNA and YSLEER. The V and J ends lost 0 bases and 4 bases respectively, with 11 bases between them. Unique molecular identifiers were incorporated when the TCRbeta library was constructed. TCRdb itself ran the PCR reads through MiXCR, one entry per CDR3 protein. The repertoire holds around 960,000 distinct CDR3 sequences, with 25% to 30% as singletons. The V gene is TRBV4-3, the J gene TRBJ2-3; maybe TRBD2 (5 bases). The material sequenced was PBMCs, mostly from graft donor cells, taken 360 days after TCRalphabeta/CD19-depleted stem cell transplant. The source of this sequence is a boy in the first two years of life who had a stem cell transplant for SCID, so the T cells may come from the graft donor. CDR3 sequence reads: CASSQDPLASDTQYF. CDR3 in DNA: TGCGCCAGCAGCCAAGATCCCCTAGCTTCAGATACGCAGTATTTT.